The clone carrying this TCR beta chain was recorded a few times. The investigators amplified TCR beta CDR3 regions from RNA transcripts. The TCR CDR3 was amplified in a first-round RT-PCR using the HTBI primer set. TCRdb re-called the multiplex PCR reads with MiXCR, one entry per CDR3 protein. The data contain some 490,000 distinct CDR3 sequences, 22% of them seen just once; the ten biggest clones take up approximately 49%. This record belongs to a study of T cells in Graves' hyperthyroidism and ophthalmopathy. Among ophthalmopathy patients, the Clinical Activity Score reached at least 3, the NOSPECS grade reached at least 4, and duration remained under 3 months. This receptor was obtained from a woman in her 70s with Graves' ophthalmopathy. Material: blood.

This chain's CDR3 is CASRISASQPQHF. In DNA, the CDR3 is TGTGCCAGCAGAATCTCCGCCTCTCAGCCCCAGCATTTT. The V gene is TRBV6-1, the J gene TRBJ1-5; no firm D call. There are 13 residues in the CDR3. Per the germline V gene, CDR1 is MNHNS and CDR2 is SASEGT. V lost 6 bases and J lost 6, with 12 bases in between.